Listed below are T cell receptor beta chains from one sample, sequenced in a study of cytomegalovirus exposure and HLA in healthy donors. Clones were sequenced by immunoSEQ multiplex PCR, and TCRdb holds only the in-frame ones, with some missing. In the table there are approximately 160,000 clones, 60% to 80% of which are singletons. The sequenced sample consisted of PBMCs. The receptors were gathered from a male donor in good health and CMV-seronegative. The conserved cysteine and the conserved F or W are not part of the CDR3 here.

v_gene: TRBV7-3; j_gene: TRBJ2-1; CDR3aa: ASSPGLGLFSEQF
v_gene: TRBV27; j_gene: TRBJ1-1; CDR3aa: ASSLSGRGNTEAF
v_gene: TRBV10-2; j_gene: TRBJ1-6; CDR3aa: ASSETGQGYSPLH
v_gene: TRBV29-1; j_gene: TRBJ2-7; CDR3aa: SAGQDEQY
v_gene: TRBV7-2; j_gene: TRBJ1-2; CDR3aa: ASSLGQGSYGYT
v_gene: TRBV18; j_gene: TRBJ2-2; CDR3aa: ASSPRGLAGAANTGELF
v_gene: TRBV21-1; j_gene: TRBJ2-7; CDR3aa: ASPPRGYEQY
v_gene: TRBV5-1; j_gene: TRBJ1-6; CDR3aa: ASSLEGQGYNSPLH
v_gene: TRBV6-1; j_gene: TRBJ1-2; CDR3aa: ASSEMEQSNYGYT
v_gene: TRBV20-1; j_gene: TRBJ2-5; CDR3aa: SVVVRETQY
v_gene: TRBV21-1; j_gene: TRBJ1-5; CDR3aa: ASSKVGGEVSAQH
v_gene: TRBV13; j_gene: TRBJ1-5; CDR3aa: ASSRRDSNYNQPQH
v_gene: TRBV27; j_gene: TRBJ1-6; CDR3aa: ATKGQLNSPLH
v_gene: TRBV5-1; j_gene: TRBJ2-7; CDR3aa: ASSLAGGSYEQY
v_gene: TRBV2; j_gene: TRBJ1-5; CDR3aa: ASSLQGPNQPQH
v_gene: TRBV5-6; j_gene: TRBJ1-5; CDR3aa: ASSTGTGWGAQH
v_gene: TRBV5-6; j_gene: TRBJ2-2; CDR3aa: ASSLDRLNTGELF
v_gene: TRBV7-3; j_gene: TRBJ2-2; CDR3aa: ASSLRQGAYTGELF
v_gene: TRBV20-1; j_gene: TRBJ1-2; CDR3aa: SALTVYGYT
v_gene: TRBV10-3; j_gene: TRBJ2-1; CDR3aa: AISPGAASGRAQF
v_gene: TRBV9; j_gene: TRBJ2-5; CDR3aa: ASSAGNLAGGYQETQY
v_gene: TRBV15; j_gene: TRBJ1-4; CDR3aa: ATSRDQGGDKLF
v_gene: TRBV6-5; j_gene: TRBJ1-5; CDR3aa: ASSRTGDSNQPQH
v_gene: TRBV25-1; j_gene: TRBJ1-2; CDR3aa: ASSPHGNFYGYT
v_gene: TRBV5-1; j_gene: TRBJ2-2; CDR3aa: ASSPQMNTGELF
v_gene: TRBV2; j_gene: TRBJ1-1; CDR3aa: ASMRNSNTEAF
v_gene: TRBV7-2; j_gene: TRBJ2-1; CDR3aa: ASSRPSGGSPYNEQF
v_gene: TRBV6-5; j_gene: TRBJ2-1; CDR3aa: ASSQTSGGWDEQF
v_gene: TRBV9; j_gene: TRBJ2-1; CDR3aa: ASSVGLAGASYNEQF
v_gene: TRBV5-1; j_gene: TRBJ1-3; CDR3aa: ASSLAGTERAGNTIY
v_gene: TRBV30; j_gene: TRBJ1-1; CDR3aa: AWSQGGTEAF
v_gene: TRBV19; j_gene: TRBJ1-1; CDR3aa: ASRSGQGLEAF
v_gene: TRBV5-4; j_gene: TRBJ1-1; CDR3aa: ASSRGGTPNTEAF
v_gene: TRBV11-1; j_gene: TRBJ2-1; CDR3aa: ASSLLAGGYNEQF
v_gene: TRBV5-4; j_gene: TRBJ1-1; CDR3aa: ASSEGTGMNTEAF
v_gene: TRBV9; j_gene: TRBJ2-3; CDR3aa: ASSVNSGSQPDTQY
v_gene: TRBV9; j_gene: TRBJ2-3; CDR3aa: ASSVASGVTDTQY
v_gene: TRBV2; j_gene: TRBJ2-5; CDR3aa: ASREVLAGGQETQY
v_gene: TRBV5-4; j_gene: TRBJ1-2; CDR3aa: ASSSDRDWKGYT
v_gene: TRBV5-1; j_gene: TRBJ2-7; CDR3aa: ASSLSGEGEQY
v_gene: TRBV5-1; j_gene: TRBJ1-1; CDR3aa: ASSPPGFRDRDTEAF
v_gene: TRBV6-1; j_gene: TRBJ1-5; CDR3aa: ASTSGGLGNQPQH
v_gene: TRBV9; j_gene: TRBJ2-2; CDR3aa: ASSPRLDPNTGELF
v_gene: TRBV14; j_gene: TRBJ1-2; CDR3aa: ASSPTGEGYGYT
v_gene: TRBV5-4; j_gene: TRBJ2-1; CDR3aa: ASSLVGRLEDNEQF
v_gene: TRBV10-3; j_gene: TRBJ2-3; CDR3aa: AISEWGGSKGDTQY
v_gene: TRBV7-9; j_gene: TRBJ1-1; CDR3aa: SSSLAGQGNTEAF
v_gene: TRBV7-2; j_gene: TRBJ1-1; CDR3aa: ASSLTGNTEAF
v_gene: TRBV27; j_gene: TRBJ2-7; CDR3aa: ASSLSPGALYEQY